This entry features one TCR beta chain sequence. The repertoire was sequenced with immunoSEQ multiplex PCR; TCRdb's copy has only in-frame clones and lacks some. Found here are tens of thousands of clones, 91% of them singletons; the top ten hold roughly 1.4%. The record originates from a study of T cell changes during pregnancy in multiple sclerosis. With 6 bases removed from V and 5 bases from J, the gap between germline ends came to 14 bases. Germline lookup yields CDR1 SNHLY and CDR2 FYNNEI. The CDR3 spans 14 residues. This sample comprised peripheral blood, obtained after pregnancy. The chain employs TRBV2 and TRBJ1-5; D is possibly TRBD1 (6 bases). The TCR comes from a female donor in good health, enrolled as a control in a pregnancy study. CDR3 in DNA: TGTGCCAGCAGAGGGACAAAGGGCGATCAGCCCCAGCATTTT. Its translation: CASRGTKGDQPQHF. Together with reference TRBV2 and TRBJ1-5, the CDR3 gives the full variable domain: EPEVTQTPSHQVTQMGQEVILRCVPISNHLYFYWYRQILGQKVEFLVSFYNNEISEKSEIFDDQFSVERPDGSNFTLKIRSTKLEDSAMYFCASRGTKGDQPQHFGDGTRLSIL.